This T cell receptor (beta chain) came from a study of cytomegalovirus exposure and HLA in healthy donors. General observations from the study: Roughly even sequencing depth across donors was the assumption behind the presence/absence analyses. A reported reduction in N-insertions relative to the approximately 690-donor mean was seen in an Asian-associated ancestry cluster in a later analysis.

This clone has a handful of counts. Its antigen is undetermined. Primers: 60 Vbeta forward and 13 Jbeta reverse. In the source study's methods: Counted up in a later analysis, unique TCR beta chains came to about 80 million, with around 10 million shared. Generated by immunoSEQ multiplex PCR, the TCRdb table keeps only in-frame clones and is missing some. That table furnishes V, J and clone size, whereas the DNA furnished D and trimming. The sample consists of 140,000 to 150,000 clones, 65% to 80% of them appearing once. Germline CDR1 and CDR2: LGHNA and YNFKEQ. There are 15 residues in the CDR3. V was trimmed by 1 base and J by 6 bases, leaving 13 bases between them. Healthy bone marrow donors formed the donor group.

The gene calls are TRBV4-2 and TRBJ1-5; possible D gene TRBD1, 6 bases. This TCR derives from a man aged 25 to 40 in good health and CMV-seronegative. The sequenced sample was PBMCs. As DNA, the CDR3 is TGTGCCAGCAGCCAAGCGAAACAGGGTCGTCAGCCCCAGCATTTT. It encodes CASSQAKQGRQPQHF.